This T cell receptor (beta chain) originates from a study of metastatic and nonmetastatic thyroid tumors. Study overall: Repertoire data that came from the blood and tumor or nodule tissue of malignant and benign thyroid patients were compared. Study findings and constraints: In both blood and tumor samples, TCR beta diversity was reported significantly higher for malignant than benign nodules.

Patients were all untreated before their thyroid surgery. This CDR3 is 16 amino acids long. The V end lost 4 bases, the J end lost 7 bases, and 19 bases lay between the germline ends. Germline lookup yields CDR1 MNHEY and CDR2 SVGAGI. This clone was seen at least ten times. Its antigen is undetermined. Authors' data handling: Across clinicopathological groups, CDR3 differences served as the basis for building a distant-metastasis classifier for papillary thyroid cancer. TCRdb re-called clones from the PCR reads using MiXCR. TCRdb assigned the V and J calls; the authors' analysis was not used. The data hold around 46,000 clones, with more than 20% observed a single time.

The V gene is TRBV6-5, the J gene TRBJ2-2; D assignment may be TRBD1 or TRBD2 (5 bases each). Sequencing was carried out using blood. This receptor was identified in a male donor with papillary thyroid cancer or a benign thyroid nodule (not recorded which). Some clones in this sample may be carry-over from other donors' samples. The CDR3 protein is CASSSAGTPFGGELFF. CDR3 nucleotides: TGTGCCAGCAGTTCAGCCGGGACGCCCTTTGGCGGGGAGCTGTTTTTT.